The 30 T cell receptor beta chains given below trace back to one sample, sequenced in a study of blood T cell repertoires in COVID-19. This table comes from immunoSEQ multiplex PCR, and its TCRdb copy is limited to in-frame clones, with some not included. Counted here are under 65,000 clones, roughly 79% occurring once; the ten biggest clones make up approximately 5.3%. Material: peripheral blood. Every receptor here comes from an older woman with acute or convalescent COVID-19.

The chain has TRBV28 and TRBJ1-4; 7 bases line up with TRBD1. CDR1 and CDR2 from the germline V gene are MDHEN and SYDVKM. Trimming at V came to 6 bases and at J to 7 bases, leaving 8 bases not matched to a gene. The CDR3 length is 14 residues. In nucleotides, the CDR3 is TGTGCCAGCAGATCCACAGGGGTTGGTGAAAAACTGTTTTTT. It is translated as CASRSTGVGEKLFF.

The gene calls are TRBV7-2 and TRBJ2-1; 9 bases are a match to TRBD2. In germline, CDR1 is SGHTA, CDR2 FQGNSA. The CDR3 totals 16 residues. V lost 4 bases to trimming and J lost 5 bases; unmatched junction nucleotides: 9. The CDR3 spells CASSSNSGGGDNEQFF. CDR3 bases: TGTGCCAGCAGCTCGAATAGTGGCGGGGGGGACAATGAGCAGTTCTTC.

V is TRBV3-1 (or the pseudogene TRBV3-2) and J is TRBJ1-4; D perhaps matches TRBD1 (6 bases). The V gene lost 8 bases and the J gene lost 8 bases, with 12 bases spanning the gap. CDR1 is LGHDT, CDR2 YNNKEL, per germline (reference sequence). The CDR3 runs to 12 residues. The CDR3 DNA reads TGTGCCAGCCAGGCCAGGGGCGAAAAACTGTTTTTT. It encodes CASQARGEKLFF.

This rearrangement joins TRBV18 to TRBJ2-3, with 7 bases fitting TRBD2. This CDR3 is built from 13 residues. The germline V gene has CDR1 KGHSH and CDR2 LQKENI. V shed 6 bases and J 1 base; nucleotides not matched to a gene: 1. CDR3 in DNA: TGTGCCAGCTCCCGGGGGGGCACAGATACGCAGTATTTT. Residues: CASSRGGTDTQYF.

This sequence joins TRBV24-1 and TRBJ2-7; 7 bases align to TRBD1. This CDR3 is built from 14 residues. Germline loops: CDR1 KGHDR, CDR2 SFDVKD. Trimming cost V 4 bases and J 2 bases; bases outside gene matches: 4. CDR3 protein: CATSDATGAYEQYF. CDR3 DNA sequence: TGTGCCACCAGTGACGCCACAGGGGCCTACGAGCAGTACTTC.

Only one count was recorded for this clone. The gene calls are TRBV7-8 and TRBJ1-2; D is unclear. Germline V gives CDR1 SGHVS, CDR2 FQNEAQ. The V end was cut by 4 bases, the J end by 6 bases, with 12 bases between. The CDR3 extends over 13 amino acids. CDR3 in amino acids: CASSYMAANGYTF. The CDR3 DNA reads TGTGCCAGCAGCTATATGGCGGCGAATGGCTACACCTTC.

This clone was observed a handful of times. This chain connects TRBV19 to TRBJ1-1, with D unclear. Germline CDR1 and CDR2: LNHDA and SQIVND (reference sequence). V was clipped by 10 bases and J by 2 bases, with 14 bases between them. The CDR3 contains 13 residues. CDR3 protein: CATLTESNTEAFF. CDR3 bases: TGTGCCACCCTTACCGAGAGCAACACTGAAGCTTTCTTT. Supplemented by reference TRBV19 and TRBJ1-1, the full variable domain reads DGGITQSPKYLFRKEGQNVTLSCEQNLNHDAMYWYRQDPGQGLRLIYYSQIVNDFQKGDIAEGYSVSREKKESFPLTVTSAQKNPTAFYLCATLTESNTEAFFGQGTRLTVV.

J is TRBJ2-3 and V is TRBV9, with D unresolved. CDR3 size: 14 residues. The V gene lost 2 bases and the J gene lost 0 bases, with 7 bases spanning the gap. CDR1 is SGDLS and CDR2 is YYNGEE in the germline V gene. The CDR3 DNA reads as TGTGCCAGCAGCGTCTCTGGCAGCACAGATACGCAGTATTTT. Translation gives CASSVSGSTDTQYF.

The chain couples TRBV5-8 to TRBJ1-2, with 8 bases that match TRBD1. Germline V lookup: CDR1 SGHTS, CDR2 YDEGEE. The CDR3 is 19 residues long. Trimming cost V 4 bases and J 0 bases; bases outside gene matches: 17. As DNA, the CDR3 is TGTGCCAGCAGCGAAGACAGGGGCAGGGCACTGATAGCTAACTATGGCTACACCTTC. It is translated as CASSEDRGRALIANYGYTF.

V gene TRBV2 combines with J gene TRBJ1-5; the match to TRBD1 covers 9 bases. The germline V gene encodes CDR1 SNHLY and CDR2 FYNNEI. The V gene end was trimmed by 5 bases and the J gene end by 9 bases; junction bases not matched to a gene: 11. The CDR3 has 15 amino acids. The CDR3 sequence: CASSIETGGVRPQHF. The CDR3 nucleotides are TGTGCCAGCAGTATTGAGACAGGGGGAGTGAGGCCCCAGCATTTT. Full variable domain (remainder filled in from reference TRBV2 and TRBJ1-5): EPEVTQTPSHQVTQMGQEVILRCVPISNHLYFYWYRQILGQKVEFLVSFYNNEISEKSEIFDDQFSVERPDGSNFTLKIRSTKLEDSAMYFCASSIETGGVRPQHFGDGTRLSIL.

The gene calls are TRBV19 and TRBJ2-1, with 9 nucleotides matching TRBD2. The CDR3 has 17 amino acids. J was trimmed by 3 bases and V by 6 bases; bases with no gene match: 12. CDR1 is LNHDA, CDR2 SQIVND, per germline (reference sequence). The CDR3 nucleotides are TGTGCCAGTAGGGGCCTAGCGGGAAAAGAGCTCTACAATGAGCAGTTCTTC. This sequence encodes CASRGLAGKELYNEQFF.

The chain carries TRBV7-9 and TRBJ2-1; D may be TRBD2 (5 bases). Germline CDR1 is SEHNR and CDR2 is FQNEAQ (reference sequence). This CDR3 has 14 residues. V lost 5 bases and J 8 bases, leaving 16 bases between the germline ends. CDR3 nucleotide sequence: TGTGCCAGCAGCCACGGCCTACGGGGAGATGAGCAGTTCTTC. This gives the protein CASSHGLRGDEQFF.

The chain couples TRBV11-2 to TRBJ1-2; 11 nucleotides align to TRBD1. CDR3 length: 15 amino acids. Unmatched junction bases numbered 2, after V lost 1 base and J lost 4 bases. The germline CDR1 and CDR2 sequences are SGHAT and FQNNGV. CDR3 in amino acids: CASSLGTGGIYGYTF. The CDR3, as DNA: TGTGCCAGCAGCTTAGGGACAGGGGGCATCTATGGCTACACCTTC.

The CDR3 is CSVGEGPDTQYF. CDR3 sequence (DNA): TGCAGCGTTGGGGAGGGACCAGATACGCAGTATTTT. The chain links TRBV29-1 to TRBJ2-3, with 7 positions matching TRBD2. Trimming cost V 4 bases and J 4 bases; bases outside gene matches: 2. This CDR3 comprises 12 residues. Germline-derived CDR1 and CDR2 are SQVTM and ANQGSEA.

CDR3 sequence: CASSLRIRTSGDPTEQYF. The DNA for the CDR3 is TGTGCCAGCAGCTTAAGGATTAGGACTAGCGGGGATCCGACCGAGCAGTACTTC. V usage is TRBV7-8 and J usage is TRBJ2-7, with TRBD2 matching 12 bases. The germline gives CDR1 SGHVS, CDR2 FQNEAQ. The CDR3 has 18 amino acids. The ends lost 2 bases at V and 6 bases at J; junction bases unmatched: 14.

V usage is TRBV24-1 and J usage is TRBJ1-1; D unclear. CDR1 is KGHDR, CDR2 SFDVKD, per germline. The ends were cut back, 2 bases at V and 4 bases at J, with 4 bases in the middle. The CDR3 extends over 12 amino acids. CDR3 amino acids: CATSDSSTEAFF. CDR3 DNA sequence: TGTGCCACCAGTGATTCGTCCACTGAAGCTTTCTTT.

V is TRBV4-2 and J is TRBJ2-5; D might be TRBD2 (6 bases). Germline V gene data show CDR1 as LGHNA and CDR2 as YNFKEQ. CDR3 size: 16 residues. V was shortened by 0 bases and J by 5 bases, with 16 bases between the two germline ends. CDR3 in amino acids: CASSQEGASARETQYF. The CDR3 nucleotides are TGTGCCAGCAGCCAAGAAGGAGCTAGCGCCCGTGAGACCCAGTACTTC.

The chain links TRBV28 to TRBJ1-3, with unresolved D. Trimming removed 10 bases from V and 2 bases from J, with 12 bases in between. Germline assignment: CDR1 MDHEN and CDR2 SYDVKM. The CDR3 consists of 13 residues. The DNA of the CDR3 is TGTGCCACCACTTTTCGTGCTGGAAACACCATATATTTT. Its protein product is CATTFRAGNTIYF.

This chain uses TRBV19 with TRBJ1-4; D not certain. Germline V gene lookup returns CDR1 LNHDA and CDR2 SQIVND (reference sequence). The CDR3 sequence is 15 residues long. The ends were cut back, 4 bases at V and 0 bases at J, with 9 bases in the middle. This CDR3 reads CASSRTDATNEKLFF. In DNA, the CDR3 is TGTGCCAGTAGTAGGACTGATGCAACTAATGAAAAACTGTTTTTT. Full variable domain (outside the CDR3, taken from reference TRBV19 and TRBJ1-4): DGGITQSPKYLFRKEGQNVTLSCEQNLNHDAMYWYRQDPGQGLRLIYYSQIVNDFQKGDIAEGYSVSREKKESFPLTVTSAQKNPTAFYLCASSRTDATNEKLFFGSGTQLSVL.

The V call is TRBV12-3 or TRBV12-4, the J call TRBJ2-7; 7 bases agree with TRBD2. The V and J ends lost 7 bases and 1 base, in that order; junction bases with no gene match: 4. This CDR3 has 13 residues. The DNA of the CDR3 is TGTGCCAGCAACCCTAGCGGATCCTACGAGCAGTACTTC. Translated: CASNPSGSYEQYF.

This clone was observed once. V and J are TRBV27 and TRBJ2-3; D might be TRBD1 (6 bases). CDR3 size: 13 residues. Trimming removed 10 bases from V and 2 bases from J, with 13 bases in between. The germline gives CDR1 MNHEY, CDR2 SMNVEV (reference sequence). DNA for the CDR3: TGTGCCACCTCGAGGACAGTCACAGATACGCAGTATTTT. It codes for CATSRTVTDTQYF.

The chain carries TRBV24-1 and TRBJ2-7; D perhaps matches TRBD1 (6 bases). Trimming cost V 10 bases and J 1 base, with 19 bases left between them. Germline V CDR1 and CDR2: KGHDR, SFDVKD. This CDR3 contains 15 residues. The CDR3 bases are TGTGCCACTGCGGTTTGGACAGACGGTTCCTACGAGCAGTACTTC. Encoded protein: CATAVWTDGSYEQYF.

The chain joins TRBV6-6 to TRBJ1-1; D call uncertain. V was cut by 6 bases and J by 3 bases, with 11 bases left in between. CDR1 is MNHNY and CDR2 is SVGAGI in the germline V gene (reference sequence). The CDR3 loop spans 13 amino acids. CDR3 bases: TGTGCCAGCAGCATTTTTTTAGACACTGAAGCTTTCTTT. Its protein is CASSIFLDTEAFF.

This sequence joins TRBV5-6 and TRBJ1-4, with 9 bases aligning to TRBD1. The J segment lost 8 bases and the V segment lost 5 bases, leaving 7 bases of the junction unmatched. The CDR3 contains 14 residues. Germline values: CDR1 SGHDT, CDR2 YYEEEE. The CDR3 loop is CASRQTGGDEKLFF. CDR3 sequence (DNA): TGTGCCAGCAGACAGACAGGGGGGGACGAAAAACTGTTTTTT.

The V and J genes are TRBV19 and TRBJ2-1, with 9 positions matching TRBD2. The CDR3 runs to 16 residues. Germline V gene lookup returns CDR1 LNHDA and CDR2 SQIVND (reference sequence). V shed 7 bases and J 8 bases; nucleotides not matched to a gene: 15. DNA of the CDR3: TGTGCCAGTACCTCACCCCCCGGGACTAGCATTCATGAGCAGTTCTTC. Amino acids: CASTSPPGTSIHEQFF. Filled out from reference TRBV19 and TRBJ2-1, the complete variable domain reads DGGITQSPKYLFRKEGQNVTLSCEQNLNHDAMYWYRQDPGQGLRLIYYSQIVNDFQKGDIAEGYSVSREKKESFPLTVTSAQKNPTAFYLCASTSPPGTSIHEQFFGPGTRLTVL.

CDR3 sequence: CATRGGTGNTGELFF. In nucleotides, the CDR3 is TGTGCCACCAGGGGGGGGACAGGGAACACCGGGGAGCTGTTTTTT. The genes are TRBV24-1 and TRBJ2-2, with D maybe TRBD1 (8 bases). CDR1 is KGHDR and CDR2 is SFDVKD in the germline V gene. Trimming removed 7 bases from V and 1 base from J, with 12 bases in between. This CDR3 spans 15 amino acids.

The V and J genes are TRBV20-1 and TRBJ1-1; D not resolved. Germline V CDR1 and CDR2: DFQATT, SNEGSKA (reference sequence). The CDR3 length is 9 residues. V lost 6 bases to trimming and J lost 10 bases, with 9 bases between them. CDR3 DNA sequence: TGCAGTGCCAGCGATGGAGCTTTCTTT. Its translation: CSASDGAFF.

This clone appeared a single time. The DNA of the CDR3 is TGTGCCAGCAGTGAAGCAGGGGGCGCGTACAATGAGCAGTTCTTC. It specifies CASSEAGGAYNEQFF. The chain joins TRBV6-1 to TRBJ2-1; 7 bases are a match to TRBD1. The germline V gene has CDR1 MNHNS and CDR2 SASEGT. The CDR3 totals 15 residues. V lost 0 bases and J lost 4; bases outside the gene matches: 3.

CDR3 protein: CASRSDRDRVDEQFF. In nucleotides, the CDR3 is TGTGCCAGTAGATCAGACCGGGACAGGGTCGATGAGCAGTTCTTC. The rearrangement uses TRBV19 and TRBJ2-1, with 9 bases matching TRBD1. Germline CDR1 reads LNHDA; CDR2 reads SQIVND (reference sequence). This CDR3 contains 15 residues. The trim removed 6 bases at V and 8 bases at J, leaving 11 bases unmatched.

The chain links TRBV5-1 to TRBJ2-3, with D perhaps TRBD2 (7 bases). Germline values: CDR1 SGHRS, CDR2 YFSETQ. The CDR3 has 14 amino acids. V shed 6 bases and J shed 2 bases, with 13 bases lying between them. In DNA form, the CDR3 reads TGCGCCAGCATGCCAGCGGGACACACAGATACGCAGTATTTT. It encodes CASMPAGHTDTQYF. Full variable domain (remainder filled in from reference TRBV5-1 and TRBJ2-3): KAGVTQTPRYLIKTRGQQVTLSCSPISGHRSVSWYQQTPGQGLQFLFEYFSETQRNKGNFPGRFSGRQFSNSRSEMNVSTLELGDSALYLCASMPAGHTDTQYFGPGTRLTVL.